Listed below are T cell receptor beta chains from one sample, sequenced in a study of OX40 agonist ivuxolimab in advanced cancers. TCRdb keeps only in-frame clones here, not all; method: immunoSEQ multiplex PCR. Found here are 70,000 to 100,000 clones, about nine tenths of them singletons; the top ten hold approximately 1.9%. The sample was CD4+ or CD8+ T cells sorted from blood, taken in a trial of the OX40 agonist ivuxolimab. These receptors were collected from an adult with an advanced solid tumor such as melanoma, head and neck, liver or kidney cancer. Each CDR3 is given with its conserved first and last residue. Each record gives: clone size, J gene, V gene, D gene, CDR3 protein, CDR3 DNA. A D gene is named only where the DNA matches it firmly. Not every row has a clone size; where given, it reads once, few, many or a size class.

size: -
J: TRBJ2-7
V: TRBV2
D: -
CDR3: CASSDGEALKKQYF
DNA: TGTGCCAGCAGTGATGGGGAGGCCCTTAAGAAGCAGTACTTC

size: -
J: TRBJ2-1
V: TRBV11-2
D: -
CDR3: CASSSGLEHHNEQFF
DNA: TGTGCCAGCAGCTCCGGTCTGGAGCACCACAATGAGCAGTTCTTC

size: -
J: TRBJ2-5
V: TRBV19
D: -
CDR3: CASSEQVQETQYF
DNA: TGTGCCAGTAGTGAACAGGTCCAAGAGACCCAGTACTTC

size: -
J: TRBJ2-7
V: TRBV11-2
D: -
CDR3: CASSQLHEQYF
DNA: TGTGCCAGCAGCCAACTTCACGAGCAGTACTTC

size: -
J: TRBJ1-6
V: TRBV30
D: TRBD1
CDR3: CAWSRQGHSPLHF
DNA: TGTGCCTGGAGTCGACAGGGTCATTCACCCCTCCACTTT

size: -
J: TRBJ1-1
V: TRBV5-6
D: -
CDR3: CASSPGITNTEAFF
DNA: TGTGCCAGCAGCCCCGGGATTACGAACACTGAAGCTTTCTTT

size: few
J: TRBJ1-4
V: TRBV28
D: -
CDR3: CASSAGLEKLFF
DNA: TGTGCCAGCAGTGCGGGGCTTGAAAAACTGTTTTTT

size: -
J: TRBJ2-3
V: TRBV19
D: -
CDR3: CASSERSSSTDTQYF
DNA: TGTGCCAGTAGTGAGAGGTCCTCTAGCACAGATACGCAGTATTTT

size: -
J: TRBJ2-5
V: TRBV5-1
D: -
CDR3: CASSLVGGQETQYF
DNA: TGCGCCAGCAGCTTGGTGGGGGGACAAGAGACCCAGTACTTC

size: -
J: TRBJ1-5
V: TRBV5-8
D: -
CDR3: CASSLSPNSNQPQHF
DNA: TGTGCCAGCAGCTTGTCCCCAAATAGCAATCAGCCCCAGCATTTT

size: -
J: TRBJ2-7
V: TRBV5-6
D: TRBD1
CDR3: CASSIWDRRSYEQYF
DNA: TGTGCCAGCAGCATATGGGACAGGAGGTCCTACGAGCAGTACTTC

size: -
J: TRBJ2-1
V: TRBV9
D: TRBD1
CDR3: CASSQTGWGEQFF
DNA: TGTGCCAGCAGCCAGACAGGGTGGGGTGAGCAGTTCTTC

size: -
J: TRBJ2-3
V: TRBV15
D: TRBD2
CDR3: CATSRQTSGASQYF
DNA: TGTGCCACCAGCAGACAGACTAGCGGGGCCTCGCAGTATTTT

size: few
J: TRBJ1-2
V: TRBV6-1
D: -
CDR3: CASRLDTNYGYTF
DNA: TGTGCCAGCAGACTGGACACCAACTATGGCTACACCTTC

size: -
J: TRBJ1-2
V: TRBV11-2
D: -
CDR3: CASSWGGDGYTF
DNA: TGTGCCAGCAGCTGGGGAGGGGATGGCTACACCTTC

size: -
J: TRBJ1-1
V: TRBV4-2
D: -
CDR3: CASSQLQGSGPKMNTEAFF
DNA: TGTGCCAGCAGCCAACTACAGGGAAGTGGCCCAAAGATGAACACTGAAGCTTTCTTT

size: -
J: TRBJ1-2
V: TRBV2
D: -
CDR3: CASGRDRPYTF
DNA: TGTGCCAGCGGGCGAGACAGGCCCTACACCTTC

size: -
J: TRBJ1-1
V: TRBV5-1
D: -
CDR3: CASSLGGVDTEAFF
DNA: TGCGCCAGCAGCTTGGGAGGCGTGGACACTGAAGCTTTCTTT

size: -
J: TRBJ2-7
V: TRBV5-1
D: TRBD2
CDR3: CASSFDSGSREQYF
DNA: TGCGCCAGCAGCTTCGATAGCGGGAGTCGGGAGCAGTACTTC

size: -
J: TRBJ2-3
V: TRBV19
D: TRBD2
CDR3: CASSIRSLAGNTQYF
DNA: TGTGCCAGTAGTATAAGAAGTCTAGCGGGGAATACGCAGTATTTT

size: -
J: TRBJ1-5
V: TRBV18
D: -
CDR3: CASSPRGQGEGNQPQHF
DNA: TGTGCCAGCTCACCACGGGGTCAGGGAGAGGGCAATCAGCCCCAGCATTTT

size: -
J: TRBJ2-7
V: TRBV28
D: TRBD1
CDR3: CASSLHPGQGTYEQYF
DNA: TGTGCCAGCAGTTTGCATCCGGGACAGGGAACCTACGAGCAGTACTTC

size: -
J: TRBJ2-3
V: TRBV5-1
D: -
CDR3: CASRGEGTDTQYF
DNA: TGCGCCAGCAGGGGCGAGGGCACAGATACGCAGTATTTT

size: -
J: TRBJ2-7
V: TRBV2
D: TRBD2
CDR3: CASGRGLGYEQYF
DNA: TGTGCCAGCGGGAGGGGATTGGGCTACGAGCAGTACTTC

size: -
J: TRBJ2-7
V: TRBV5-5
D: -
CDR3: CASSLAASGAYEQYF
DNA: TGTGCCAGCAGCTTGGCCGCATCAGGGGCCTACGAGCAGTACTTC

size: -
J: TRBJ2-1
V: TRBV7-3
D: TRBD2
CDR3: CASSPASGSIDEQFF
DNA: TGTGCCAGCAGCCCAGCTAGCGGGAGTATCGATGAGCAGTTCTTC

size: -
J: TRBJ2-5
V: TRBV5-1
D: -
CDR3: CASSGAAGETQYF
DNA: TGCGCCAGTTCCGGGGCAGCCGGGGAGACCCAGTACTTC

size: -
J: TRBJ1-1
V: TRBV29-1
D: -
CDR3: CSGVTAQTEAFF
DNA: TGCAGCGGGGTTACAGCCCAAACTGAAGCTTTCTTT

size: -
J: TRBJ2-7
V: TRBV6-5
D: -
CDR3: CASRRQRPPYEQYF
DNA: TGTGCCAGCAGGCGACAGCGCCCTCCGTACGAGCAGTACTTC

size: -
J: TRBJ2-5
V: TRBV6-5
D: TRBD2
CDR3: CASRTSGTQETQYF
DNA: TGTGCCAGCAGGACTAGCGGGACCCAAGAGACCCAGTACTTC

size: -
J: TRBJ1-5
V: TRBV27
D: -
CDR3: CASSSRRAISWGDQPQHF
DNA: TGTGCCAGCAGTTCCCGCCGCGCTATTTCCTGGGGGGATCAGCCCCAGCATTTT

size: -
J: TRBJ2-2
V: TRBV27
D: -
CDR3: CASSTTEANTGELFF
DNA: TGTGCCAGCAGTACGACAGAGGCGAACACCGGGGAGCTGTTTTTT

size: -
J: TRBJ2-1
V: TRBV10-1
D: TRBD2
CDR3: CASSDSISGSSNEQFF
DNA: TGCGCCAGCAGTGACTCTATTAGCGGGAGCTCCAATGAGCAGTTCTTC

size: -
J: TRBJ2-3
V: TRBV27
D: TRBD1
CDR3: CASGTGDSTDTQYF
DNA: TGTGCCAGCGGGACAGGGGATAGCACAGATACGCAGTATTTT

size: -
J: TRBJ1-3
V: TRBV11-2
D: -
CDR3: CAIRGSGNTIYF
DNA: TGTGCCATCAGGGGTTCTGGAAACACCATATATTTT

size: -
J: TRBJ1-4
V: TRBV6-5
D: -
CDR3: CASSYSRATNEKLFF
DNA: TGTGCCAGCAGTTACTCCCGAGCAACTAATGAAAAACTGTTTTTT

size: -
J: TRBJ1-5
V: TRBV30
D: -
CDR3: CAWSVTGNQPQHF
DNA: TGTGCCTGGAGTGTGACCGGGAATCAGCCCCAGCATTTT

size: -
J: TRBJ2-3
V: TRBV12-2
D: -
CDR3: CASRLPLAGGTDTQYF
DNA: TGTGCAAGTCGCTTACCACTAGCGGGAGGCACAGATACGCAGTATTTT

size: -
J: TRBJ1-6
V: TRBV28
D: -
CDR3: CASRGGRPSPLHF
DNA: TGTGCCAGCAGAGGAGGACGGCCTTCACCCCTCCACTTT

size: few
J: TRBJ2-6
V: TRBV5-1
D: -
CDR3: CASRDDSSGANVLTF
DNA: TGCGCCAGCAGAGACGACAGCTCTGGGGCCAACGTCCTGACTTTC

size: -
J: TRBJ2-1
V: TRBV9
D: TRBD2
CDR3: CASSAGTINEQFF
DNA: TGTGCCAGCAGCGCCGGGACTATTAATGAGCAGTTCTTC

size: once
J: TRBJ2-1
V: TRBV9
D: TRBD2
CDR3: CASSVGAGGPLGEQFF
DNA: TGTGCCAGCAGCGTAGGGGCGGGAGGGCCTTTAGGTGAGCAGTTCTTC

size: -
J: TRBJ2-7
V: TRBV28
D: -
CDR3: CASSFSGRSSYEQYF
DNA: TGTGCCAGCAGTTTTTCCGGACGGAGCTCCTACGAGCAGTACTTC

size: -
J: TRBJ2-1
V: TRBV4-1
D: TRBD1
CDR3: CASSPQGSSYNEQFF
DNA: TGCGCCAGCAGCCCACAGGGGTCCTCCTACAATGAGCAGTTCTTC

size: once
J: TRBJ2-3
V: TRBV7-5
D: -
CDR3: CASSLGQGADTQYF
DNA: TGTGCCAGCAGCTTAGGACAGGGGGCAGATACGCAGTATTTT

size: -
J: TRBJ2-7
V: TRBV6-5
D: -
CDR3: CASRPAAGTYEQYF
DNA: TGTGCCAGCAGGCCTGCGGCGGGAACCTACGAGCAGTACTTC

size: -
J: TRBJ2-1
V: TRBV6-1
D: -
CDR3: CASSRTNEQFF
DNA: TGTGCCAGCAGTCGGACTAATGAGCAGTTCTTC

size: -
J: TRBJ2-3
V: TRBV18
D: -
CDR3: CASSPLVGSTDTQYF
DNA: TGTGCCAGCTCACCCCTAGTAGGGAGCACAGATACGCAGTATTTT

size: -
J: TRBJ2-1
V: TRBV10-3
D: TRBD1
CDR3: CAISEGTGAYNEQFF
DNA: TGTGCCATCAGTGAGGGGACAGGGGCCTACAATGAGCAGTTCTTC

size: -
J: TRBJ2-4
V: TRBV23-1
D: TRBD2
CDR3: CAPGQFNLAGERVVSHIQYF
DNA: TGCGCTCCGGGACAATTCAACCTAGCGGGAGAGAGGGTTGTTTCGCACATTCAGTACTTC

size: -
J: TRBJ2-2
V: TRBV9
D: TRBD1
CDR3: CASSARTGVDGELFF
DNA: TGTGCCAGCAGCGCCCGGACAGGGGTAGACGGGGAGCTGTTTTTT